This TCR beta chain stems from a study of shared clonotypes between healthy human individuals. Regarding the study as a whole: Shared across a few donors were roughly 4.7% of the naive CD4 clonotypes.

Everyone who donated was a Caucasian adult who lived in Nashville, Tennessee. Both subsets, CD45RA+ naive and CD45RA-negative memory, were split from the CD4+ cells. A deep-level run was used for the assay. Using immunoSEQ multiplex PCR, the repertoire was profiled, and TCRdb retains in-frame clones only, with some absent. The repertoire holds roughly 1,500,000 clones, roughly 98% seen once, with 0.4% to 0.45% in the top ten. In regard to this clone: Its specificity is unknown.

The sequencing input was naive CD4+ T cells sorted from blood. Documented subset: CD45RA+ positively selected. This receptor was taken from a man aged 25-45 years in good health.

The DNA of the CDR3 is TGCGCCAGCAGTCAATCGATCGTACTAGGGACTGTGGCGCAGTATTTT. Translation: CASSQSIVLGTVAQYF. V is TRBV23-1 and J is TRBJ2-3; perhaps TRBD2 as D (6 bases). TRBV23-1 has ORF status, its function being uncertain. The CDR3 runs 16 residues. Trimming cost V 0 bases and J 10 bases, with 20 bases left between them.